These 7 T cell receptor beta chains share one sample of origin, sequenced in a study of cytotoxic CD8 clonotypes in ibrutinib-treated CLL (dated by TCRdb to the early 2020s). What this sample's time point label stands for: progressive disease on ibrutinib. Preparation of the library involved the immunoSEQ multiplex PCR assay. TCRdb holds this immuneACCESS table with in-frame rearrangements only. Some clones are missing; in checked studies, unresolved V genes explain under half, and the rest has no known cause. This sample gives about 300,000 clones in total; roughly 76% of them show up just once. Together, the top ten hold around 6% of the sample. The specimen comprised PBMCs, sampled at disease progression, from a patient treated with ibrutinib. These receptors came from a human donor with chronic lymphocytic leukemia.

The chain carries TRBV7-6 and TRBJ2-3, with TRBD2 identical over 10 bases. Looked up from germline, CDR1 is SGHVS and CDR2 is FNYEAQ. Germline trimming cut 2 bases from V and 0 bases from J; bases unmatched to any gene: 8. This CDR3 has 18 amino acids. The CDR3 region has the DNA TGTGCCAGCAGCTTAACCTCTAGCGGGGGCCCCAGCACAGATACGCAGTATTTT. Translation: CASSLTSSGGPSTDTQYF.

The J gene is TRBJ1-6, the V gene TRBV7-9; no firm D call. CDR1 is SEHNR, CDR2 FQNEAQ, per germline (reference sequence). The V gene lost 3 bases and the J gene lost 8 bases, with 5 bases spanning the gap. The CDR3 spans 12 residues. Written as DNA, the CDR3 is TGTGCCAGCAGCTTCCGAGATTCACCCCTCCACTTT. Protein product: CASSFRDSPLHF.

The rearrangement links TRBV4-1 to TRBJ1-1, with a weak D call TRBD1 (6 bases). CDR1 MGHRA and CDR2 YSYEKL come from the germline V gene. The ends were cut back, 0 bases at V and 1 base at J, with 18 bases in the middle. The CDR3 runs 18 residues. CDR3 coding DNA: TGCGCCAGCAGCCAAGATCCGCGGTACAGGGAAGGGAACACTGAAGCTTTCTTT. It yields the protein CASSQDPRYREGNTEAFF.

The J gene is TRBJ1-2, the V gene TRBV27, with D maybe TRBD1 (5 bases). The CDR3 has 14 residues. Trimming removed 0 bases from V and 5 bases from J, with 10 bases in between. The germline V gene encodes CDR1 MNHEY and CDR2 SMNVEV (reference sequence). The CDR3, as DNA: TGTGCCAGCAGTTTATCCCCGACAGTATATGGCTACACCTTC. Its translation is CASSLSPTVYGYTF.

This clone was detected many times. The chain joins TRBV18 to TRBJ1-2; D perhaps matches TRBD1 (5 bases). V lost 5 bases and J lost 3, with 16 bases in between. Germline V gene data show CDR1 as KGHSH and CDR2 as LQKENI. The CDR3 covers 15 residues. CDR3 in DNA: TGTGCCAGCTCAATCGGGACTCCGGGGGACTATGGCTACACCTTC. Its translation is CASSIGTPGDYGYTF. Looking up the rest from reference TRBV18 and TRBJ1-2 gives the full variable domain: NAGVMQNPRHLVRRRGQEARLRCSPMKGHSHVYWYRQLPEEGLKFMVYLQKENIIDESGMPKERFSAEFPKEGPSILRIQQVVRGDSAAYFCASSIGTPGDYGYTFGSGTRLTVV.

This chain links TRBV15 with TRBJ1-1; D remains unclear. Trimming cost V 1 base and J 1 base, with 13 bases left between them. The germline V gene encodes CDR1 LNHNV and CDR2 YYDKDF (reference sequence). This CDR3 spans 16 amino acids. The CDR3 protein is CATSRGWIHGNTEAFF. The CDR3 coding sequence is TGTGCCACCAGCAGAGGTTGGATCCATGGGAACACTGAAGCTTTCTTT.

This clone was detected once. This sequence joins TRBV10-3 and TRBJ1-5; no firm D call. This CDR3 contains 14 residues. Looked up from germline, CDR1 is ENHRY and CDR2 is SYGVKD. V dropped 3 bases and J dropped 6 bases, with 12 bases sitting between them. The CDR3: CAISDYGSAQPQHF. CDR3 DNA sequence: TGTGCCATCAGTGATTACGGGTCAGCTCAGCCCCAGCATTTT.